This is a list of T cell receptor beta chains from one sample in a study of cytomegalovirus exposure and HLA in healthy donors. Repertoires were generated with immunoSEQ multiplex PCR, while TCRdb's copy carries only in-frame clones and drops some. This table lists some 110,000 clones. The specimen sequenced was PBMCs. The receptors come from a man in his thirties or forties in good health and CMV-seronegative. CDR3s include the opening cysteine and the closing phenylalanine or tryptophan. A D gene is named only where the DNA matches it firmly.

d_call,v_call,j_call,cdr3_aa,cdr3_nt
.,TRBV11-2,TRBJ1-2,CASSPTEGRGYTF,TGTGCCAGCAGCCCGACCGAGGGCCGGGGCTACACCTTC
TRBD1,TRBV30,TRBJ2-3,CAWGPGQLTGTQYF,TGTGCCTGGGGTCCGGGACAGCTCACAGGTACGCAGTATTTT
.,TRBV27,TRBJ2-7,CASSWARGDHYTYEQYF,TGTGCCAGCAGTTGGGCCAGGGGGGACCATTACACCTACGAGCAGTACTTC
.,TRBV7-6,TRBJ1-2,CASSLAHNRYYGYTF,TGTGCCAGCAGCTTAGCGCACAACCGATACTATGGCTACACCTTC
.,TRBV7-9,TRBJ1-1,CASSPDSNTEAFF,TGTGCCAGCAGCCCCGACTCGAACACTGAAGCTTTCTTT
TRBD1,TRBV29-1,TRBJ1-4,CSATGGREKLFF,TGCAGCGCCACAGGGGGCCGGGAAAAACTGTTTTTT
.,TRBV19,TRBJ2-2,CATMPPGTNGWGLFF,TGTGCCACAATGCCTCCCGGGACAAATGGTTGGGGTCTGTTTTTT
TRBD2,TRBV5-4,TRBJ2-7,CASSSPGLADRSSYEQYF,TGTGCCAGCAGCTCCCCGGGACTAGCGGATAGGAGCTCCTACGAGCAGTACTTC
.,TRBV5-1,TRBJ1-4,CASSLGASSPATNEKLFF,TGCGCCAGCAGCTTGGGGGCCAGCTCCCCTGCAACTAATGAAAAACTGTTTTTT
.,TRBV6-1,TRBJ1-6,CASSDYRAYRF,TGTGCCAGCAGTGACTACAGGGCCTATCGCTTT
.,TRBV6-5,TRBJ1-1,CASSSAGLMNTEAFF,TGTGCCAGCAGTTCCGCGGGGCTCATGAACACTGAAGCTTTCTTT
.,TRBV28,TRBJ1-5,CASRIGVEGARNQPQHF,TGTGCCAGCCGAATCGGAGTGGAGGGAGCGCGCAATCAGCCCCAGCATTTT
TRBD2,TRBV27,TRBJ2-7,CASSPISLGLAGVYEQYF,TGTGCCAGCAGCCCGATCTCTTTAGGACTAGCGGGAGTCTACGAGCAGTACTTC
.,TRBV25-1,TRBJ2-3,CASSVTGSTDTQYF,TGTGCCAGCAGTGTTACAGGGAGCACAGATACGCAGTATTTT
.,TRBV2,TRBJ2-7,CASRGSPSVPAYEQYF,TGTGCCAGCAGGGGGTCCCCTAGCGTTCCTGCCTACGAGCAGTACTTC
.,TRBV6-5,TRBJ2-3,CASSPREVTNTQYF,TGTGCCAGCAGTCCCCGCGAAGTTACGAATACGCAGTATTTT
.,TRBV5-4,TRBJ1-3,CASSFTGINTIYF,TGTGCCAGCAGCTTTACGGGGATTAACACCATATATTTT
TRBD1,TRBV2,TRBJ2-7,CASSGGQGPYEQYF,TGTGCCAGCAGTGGGGGACAGGGCCCCTACGAGCAGTACTTC
TRBD2,TRBV5-5,TRBJ2-2,CASSFVEAGGPGGELFF,TGTGCCAGCAGCTTCGTGGAAGCGGGAGGGCCTGGCGGGGAGCTGTTTTTT
.,TRBV28,TRBJ1-5,CASTGATGISNQPQHF,TGTGCCAGCACCGGGGCCACAGGGATAAGCAATCAGCCCCAGCATTTT
.,TRBV6-1,TRBJ1-4,CASSDEGYRTNEKLFF,TGTGCCAGCAGTGACGAGGGATATCGGACTAATGAAAAACTGTTTTTT
.,TRBV28,TRBJ2-2,CASSLNTGELFF,TGTGCCAGCAGCCTTAACACCGGGGAGCTGTTTTTT
.,TRBV4-2,TRBJ1-5,CASSPSNSGNQPQHF,TGTGCCAGCAGCCCTTCAAATAGTGGCAATCAGCCCCAGCATTTT
.,TRBV5-1,TRBJ2-2,CASSAFTGNTGELFF,TGCGCCAGCAGCGCCTTTACAGGGAACACCGGGGAGCTGTTTTTT
.,TRBV9,TRBJ1-2,CASSAYRDYGYTF,TGTGCCAGCAGCGCCTACCGGGACTATGGCTACACCTTC
.,TRBV4-3,TRBJ1-4,CASSPQGTTNEKLFF,TGCGCCAGCAGTCCCCAGGGGACAACTAATGAAAAACTGTTTTTT
TRBD1,TRBV28,TRBJ1-2,CASSLAGQGLGYTF,TGTGCCAGCAGTTTAGCGGGACAGGGGCTAGGCTACACCTTC
.,TRBV2,TRBJ2-1,CASSEGRSSYNEQFF,TGTGCCAGCAGCGAAGGACGGAGCTCCTACAATGAGCAGTTCTTC
.,TRBV27,TRBJ2-7,CASTRQGGGIEQYF,TGTGCCAGCACCAGGCAAGGGGGGGGGATCGAGCAGTACTTC
.,TRBV28,TRBJ2-3,CASSLGMGGTDTQYF,TGTGCCAGCAGTCTCGGAATGGGAGGTACAGATACGCAGTATTTT
.,TRBV11-2,TRBJ2-1,CASSLVNEQFF,TGTGCCAGCAGCTTAGTAAATGAGCAGTTCTTC
.,TRBV30,TRBJ1-2,CAWSVDSSYGYTF,TGTGCCTGGAGTGTAGACAGTTCCTATGGCTACACCTTC
TRBD1,TRBV10-3,TRBJ2-2,CAISEEGTASSRDTGELFF,TGTGCCATCAGTGAAGAAGGGACAGCTAGCTCTCGGGACACCGGGGAGCTGTTTTTT
.,TRBV25-1,TRBJ2-5,CASSPGGTQYF,TGTGCCAGCAGTCCCGGCGGGACCCAGTACTTC
.,TRBV11-1,TRBJ2-3,CASSPRWAGVVTDTQYF,TGTGCCAGCAGCCCACGGTGGGCAGGGGTAGTCACAGATACGCAGTATTTT
TRBD1,TRBV4-3,TRBJ1-4,CASSANRGTNEKLFF,TGCGCCAGCAGTGCTAACAGGGGAACTAATGAAAAACTGTTTTTT